The entry below describes one TCR beta chain. As processed by the authors: Quantification of nucleated cells was approximated via reference gene primer amplification. The repertoire was sequenced with immunoSEQ multiplex PCR; TCRdb's copy has only in-frame clones and lacks some. From that table come the V and J calls and clone size; the DNA was used to work out D and trimming. Seen here are about 320,000 clones, roughly 91% observed once, and the top ten hold around 10%. There are 12 residues in the CDR3. Germline V gene sequence: CDR1 WSHSY, CDR2 SAAADI. V lost 9 bases and J 4 bases, leaving 10 bases between the germline ends. The entry originates in a study of blood T cell repertoires in COVID-19.

The sample was peripheral blood. V is TRBV10-2 and J is TRBJ1-5, with D maybe TRBD1 (6 bases). This sequence originates from a woman between 25 and 40 years old with COVID-19, enrolled during active disease. The DNA of the CDR3 is TGCGCCAGTAAACAGGGTAATCAGCCCCAGCATTTT. Amino acids: CASKQGNQPQHF.